Below, 29 T cell receptor beta chains from the same sample are listed, as sequenced in a study of tissue T cells after allogeneic stem cell transplantation. TCRdb keeps only in-frame clones here, not all; method: immunoSEQ multiplex PCR. The sample carries fewer than 30,000 clones, more than 60% recorded once. Sequenced here: tissue from the ileum, sampled at autopsy. These receptors came from a female donor aged 60 or older with lung cancer.

The chain joins TRBV5-4 to TRBJ2-2; possibly TRBD1 for D (5 bases). CDR1 is SGHNT and CDR2 is YYREEE in the germline V gene (reference sequence). Trimming pared 0 bases from V and 1 base from J, leaving 7 bases between. This CDR3 comprises 15 residues. Written as DNA, the CDR3 is TGTGCCAGCAGCTTGGGACAGAGGAACACCGGGGAGCTGTTTTTT. Translation: CASSLGQRNTGELFF.

The V and J genes are TRBV7-9 and TRBJ1-3, with TRBD1 as a possible D gene (6 bases). V was pared by 5 bases and J by 2 bases, with 16 bases between. Germline V lookup: CDR1 SEHNR, CDR2 FQNEAQ (reference sequence). This CDR3 region has 16 residues. DNA for the CDR3: TGTGCCAGCAGCCAGGCCCAACCAGGGGCTGGAAACACCATATATTTT. Protein sequence: CASSQAQPGAGNTIYF.

The rearrangement uses TRBV7-9 and TRBJ1-1; D remains ambiguous. Germline V gene lookup returns CDR1 SEHNR and CDR2 FQNEAQ (reference sequence). The ends were cut back, 3 bases at V and 1 base at J, with 9 bases in the middle. The CDR3 totals 14 residues. CDR3 coding DNA: TGTGCCAGCAGCTTTTCGGGTTCGAACACTGAAGCTTTCTTT. This gives the protein CASSFSGSNTEAFF. Full variable domain (rest looked up from reference TRBV7-9 and TRBJ1-1): DTGVSQNPRHKITKRGQNVTFRCDPISEHNRLYWYRQTLGQGPEFLTYFQNEAQLEKSRLLSDRFSAERPKGSFSTLEIQRTEQGDSAMYLCASSFSGSNTEAFFGQGTRLTVV.

The J gene is TRBJ2-1, the V gene TRBV24-1; no clear D gene. The V gene's germline CDR1 is KGHDR and CDR2 SFDVKD. The CDR3 contains 14 residues. With 5 bases removed from V and 0 bases from J, the gap between germline ends came to 7 bases. The CDR3 DNA reads as TGTGCCACCAGTGTAGGTGGCTCCTACAATGAGCAGTTCTTC. It is translated as CATSVGGSYNEQFF.

V gene TRBV24-1 combines with J gene TRBJ1-2; a weak D match, TRBD1 (5 bases). Germline CDR1 and CDR2: KGHDR and SFDVKD. The CDR3 sequence is 15 residues long. The V gene lost 0 bases and the J gene lost 2 bases, with 9 bases spanning the gap. The DNA for the CDR3 is TGTGCCACCAGTGATTTGCGCGCAGGGAACTATGGCTACACCTTC. Encoded protein: CATSDLRAGNYGYTF.

This clone showed up just a few times. The genes are TRBV6-5 and TRBJ2-1; the match to TRBD2 covers 9 bases. CDR1 is MNHEY and CDR2 is SVGAGI in the germline V gene. Germline trimming cut 5 bases from V and 4 bases from J; bases unmatched to any gene: 6. This CDR3 comprises 15 residues. The CDR3: CASSHVAGEYNEQFF. CDR3 bases: TGTGCCAGCAGTCATGTAGCGGGAGAGTACAATGAGCAGTTCTTC.

The V and J genes are TRBV25-1 and TRBJ1-6; D is unclear. Per germline, CDR1 MGHDK and CDR2 SYGVNS. Trimming shortened V by 1 base and J by 0 bases, and 10 bases separated the two germline ends. There are 17 residues in the CDR3. The chain's CDR3 is CASSESGWSSYNSPLHF. CDR3 nucleotide sequence: TGTGCCAGCAGTGAATCCGGGTGGAGCTCCTATAATTCACCCCTCCACTTT.

The chain employs TRBV6-5 and TRBJ2-7; TRBD1 matches at 7 bases. CDR1 MNHEY and CDR2 SVGAGI come from the germline V gene. CDR3 size: 14 residues. V shed 6 bases, J shed 6 bases, and the junction held 11 bases outside the gene matches. CDR3 DNA: TGTGCCAGCAGCTCCGCTGAGGGGGCAGTCGAGCAGTACTTC. Translated: CASSSAEGAVEQYF.

The chain carries TRBV4-2 and TRBJ2-7, with TRBD2 identical over 10 bases. This CDR3 is 16 amino acids long. V gave up 1 base and J gave up 3 bases; unmatched junction bases: 6. Germline V gives CDR1 LGHNA, CDR2 YNFKEQ. CDR3 protein: CASSQGASGGLYEQYF. As DNA, the CDR3 is TGTGCCAGCAGCCAAGGGGCTAGCGGGGGCCTCTACGAGCAGTACTTC.

The CDR3 sequence is CASSADQQKNTEAFF. CDR3 in DNA: TGTGCCAGCAGCGCCGACCAACAGAAGAACACTGAAGCTTTCTTT. The chain carries TRBV11-3 and TRBJ1-1; no clear D gene. The CDR3 contains 15 residues. The germline V gene encodes CDR1 SGHNT and CDR2 YENEEA. Trimming removed 5 bases from V and 1 base from J, with 14 bases in between. Using reference TRBV11-3 and TRBJ1-1 for the parts outside the CDR3, the full variable domain is EAGVVQSPRYKIIEKKQPVAFWCNPISGHNTLYWYLQNLGQGPELLIRYENEEAVDDSQLPKDRFSAERLKGVDSTLKIQPAELGDSAVYLCASSADQQKNTEAFFGQGTRLTVV.

This clone was counted a few times. V gene TRBV29-1 combines with J gene TRBJ2-5; D uncertain. CDR3 length: 13 residues. V was clipped by 3 bases and J by 4 bases, with 12 bases between them. Germline CDR1 SQVTM, CDR2 ANQGSEA. The CDR3 DNA follows: TGCAGCGTTGAGTTAAACAGAGGAGAGACCCAGTACTTC. This codes for CSVELNRGETQYF.

The chain links TRBV15 to TRBJ2-2; 9 bases line up with TRBD1. The CDR3 is 19 residues long. V trimming: 2 bases; J trimming: 4 bases; junction bases outside the gene matches: 14. Germline V gene data show CDR1 as LNHNV and CDR2 as YYDKDF (reference sequence). The CDR3: CATSRPPFPGQGSTGELFF. The CDR3 DNA is TGTGCCACCAGCAGACCCCCGTTTCCGGGACAGGGAAGCACCGGGGAGCTGTTTTTT.

The V gene is TRBV29-1, the J gene TRBJ1-2; unclear D gene. CDR3 length equals 14 residues. Per germline, CDR1 SQVTM and CDR2 ANQGSEA. V was pared by 6 bases and J by 0 bases, with 14 bases between. CDR3: CSVKGRLSNYGYTF. Written as DNA, the CDR3 is TGCAGCGTGAAGGGTCGACTTTCTAACTATGGCTACACCTTC.

In DNA, the CDR3 is TGTGCCAGCAGGACCGGACCGACGTCTGGAAACACCATATATTTT. It encodes CASRTGPTSGNTIYF. The chain combines TRBV6-5 with TRBJ1-3; no definite D call. This CDR3 region has 15 residues. The germline V and J ends were trimmed by 6 bases and 1 base, with 13 bases remaining between them. Per the germline V gene, CDR1 is MNHEY and CDR2 is SVGAGI.

This chain uses TRBV30 with TRBJ1-2, with 7 bases matching TRBD1. CDR3 length: 15 residues. With V trimmed by 3 bases and J by 2 bases, 9 bases remained unmatched. From germline, CDR1 is GTSNPN and CDR2 SVGIG (reference sequence). The CDR3 protein is CAWSPRQGTNYGYTF. The DNA of the CDR3 is TGTGCCTGGAGCCCACGACAGGGAACCAACTATGGCTACACCTTC. Using reference TRBV30 and TRBJ1-2 for the parts outside the CDR3, the full variable domain is SQTIHQWPATLVQPVGSPLSLECTVEGTSNPNLYWYRQAAGRGLQLLFYSVGIGQISSEVPQNLSASRPQDRQFILSSKKLLLSDSGFYLCAWSPRQGTNYGYTFGSGTRLTVV.

The chain is built from TRBV19 and TRBJ1-2; 9 nucleotides agree with TRBD1. The CDR3 is 14 amino acids. With V trimmed by 5 bases and J by 8 bases, 9 bases remained unmatched. Looked up from germline, CDR1 is LNHDA and CDR2 is SQIVND (reference sequence). The CDR3 protein is CASSWGQGFGGYTF. The CDR3 coding sequence is TGTGCCAGTAGTTGGGGACAGGGCTTCGGAGGCTACACCTTC.

The rearrangement links TRBV7-8 to TRBJ2-5; weak D call: TRBD2 (7 bases). Germline V gives CDR1 SGHVS, CDR2 FQNEAQ. This CDR3 comprises 16 residues. The germline V and J ends were trimmed by 1 base and 6 bases, with 18 bases remaining between them. The CDR3 bases are TGTGCCAGCAGCTTAGGAGGGGGGGCCTCGCAGCAGACCCAGTACTTC. Its translation is CASSLGGGASQQTQYF.

This clone appeared a few times. This chain links TRBV27 with TRBJ2-1, with TRBD2 as a possible D gene (6 bases). This CDR3 has 18 residues. The germline V and J ends were trimmed by 5 bases and 0 bases, with 20 bases remaining between them. Per the germline V gene, CDR1 is MNHEY and CDR2 is SMNVEV (reference sequence). The CDR3 region is CASSHKGRRFDSYNEQFF. Written as DNA, the CDR3 is TGTGCCAGCAGTCATAAGGGGAGGCGTTTCGACTCCTACAATGAGCAGTTCTTC.

This clone appeared a few times. As DNA, the CDR3 is TGTGCCAGCAGTTCCCGACCGAACACTGAAGCTTTCTTT. Translation: CASSSRPNTEAFF. V and J are TRBV6-2 or TRBV6-3 and TRBJ1-1, with no clear D. Trimming left V 4 bases short and J 1 base short, with 7 bases between. Germline-derived CDR1 and CDR2 are MNHEY and SVGEGT. The CDR3 covers 13 residues.

This sequence joins TRBV7-9 and TRBJ1-1, with TRBD1 matching 9 bases. This CDR3 has 15 amino acids. V trimming: 6 bases; J trimming: 4 bases; junction bases outside the gene matches: 9. CDR1 and CDR2 from the germline V gene are SEHNR and FQNEAQ (reference sequence). The chain's CDR3 is CASSRQGQGGTEAFF. The DNA of the CDR3 is TGTGCCAGCAGTCGTCAGGGACAGGGCGGCACTGAAGCTTTCTTT.

The J gene is TRBJ1-2, the V gene TRBV4-3, with D uncertain. The CDR3 covers 14 residues. The V gene's germline CDR1 is LGHNA and CDR2 YSLEER. Deletions cut 0 bases from V and 5 bases from J, with 10 bases between. The CDR3 DNA sequence: TGCGCCAGCAGCCAAGACAGGTCCGGATATGGCTACACCTTC. Amino acid sequence: CASSQDRSGYGYTF.

The CDR3 loop is CASSQGQGQGVELFF. The CDR3 DNA is TGCGCCAGCAGCCAAGGCCAGGGTCAGGGTGTTGAACTGTTTTTT. This chain connects TRBV4-3 to TRBJ1-4, with TRBD1 as a possible D gene (5 bases). The CDR3 loop spans 15 amino acids. Germline CDR1 reads LGHNA; CDR2 reads YSLEER. Between the trimmed V and J ends, which lost 1 base and 12 bases, there was a span of 18 bases.

Within the sample, this clone is medium-sized. The gene calls are TRBV5-6 and TRBJ1-1, with 9 nucleotides matching TRBD1. Germline V CDR1 and CDR2: SGHDT, YYEEEE. J gave up 7 bases and V 1 base, and 2 bases lay outside the gene matches. This CDR3 is built from 13 residues. CDR3 bases: TGTGCCAGCAGCTTGTTGGGACAGGGTGAAGCTTTCTTT. This encodes CASSLLGQGEAFF.

The chain has TRBV3-1 (or the pseudogene TRBV3-2) and TRBJ2-2; 14 bases match TRBD2. J lost 1 base, V lost 5 bases, and 6 bases had no gene match. CDR3 length: 18 amino acids. CDR1 and CDR2 (germline): LGHDT, YNNKEL (reference sequence). The CDR3 reads CASSARLAGGRNTGELFF. The CDR3, as DNA: TGTGCCAGCAGCGCCCGACTAGCGGGGGGGAGGAACACCGGGGAGCTGTTTTTT.

The chain links TRBV7-2 to TRBJ1-2; D gene unclear. CDR1 SGHTA and CDR2 FQGNSA come from the germline V gene. The CDR3 covers 14 residues. V was shortened by 5 bases and J by 8 bases, with 18 bases between the two germline ends. The CDR3: CASSLYGRDGGYTF. Here the CDR3 DNA reads TGTGCCAGCAGCCTCTACGGGCGGGATGGGGGCTACACCTTC.

V and J are TRBV5-4 and TRBJ1-1; weak D call: TRBD1 (6 bases). Germline CDR1 is SGHNT and CDR2 is YYREEE (reference sequence). This CDR3 is built from 14 residues. Trimming removed 0 bases at V and 4 bases at J, with 10 bases between. CDR3 nucleotide sequence: TGTGCCAGCAGCTTGGGACAGGAAGGCACTGAAGCTTTCTTT. It codes for CASSLGQEGTEAFF.

Comment on this clone: One end of the junction fails to match germline, which may point to a read error. V gene TRBV7-9 combines with J gene TRBJ1-4, with 8 bases aligning to TRBD1. Germline V lookup: CDR1 SEHNR, CDR2 FQNEAQ (reference sequence). The length of the CDR3 is 15 residues. Written as DNA, the CDR3 is TGTGCCAGCAGCCCCCAGGGGGCAACTGATGAAAAACTGTTTTTT. Amino acid sequence: CASSPQGATDEKLFF. The variable domain in full, with the rest retrieved from reference TRBV7-9 and TRBJ1-4, is DTGVSQNPRHKITKRGQNVTFRCDPISEHNRLYWYRQTLGQGPEFLTYFQNEAQLEKSRLLSDRFSAERPKGSFSTLEIQRTEQGDSAMYLCASSPQGATDEKLFFGSGTQLSVL.

This sequence joins TRBV7-9 and TRBJ2-3, with 7 positions matching TRBD2. With 8 bases clipped from V and 2 bases from J, the junction kept 10 bases outside the gene matches. Germline-derived CDR1 and CDR2 are SEHNR and FQNEAQ (reference sequence). CDR3 size: 15 residues. Here the CDR3 reads CASASGAGITDTQYF. The CDR3 DNA is TGTGCCAGCGCCAGCGGGGCGGGGATCACAGATACGCAGTATTTT.

J is TRBJ1-4 and V is TRBV2; 8 bases fit TRBD1. With 11 bases clipped from V and 0 bases from J, the junction kept 14 bases outside the gene matches. CDR3 length: 17 residues. Germline values: CDR1 SNHLY, CDR2 FYNNEI. The CDR3 here is CAGRQGLVGATNEKLFF. The CDR3 DNA is TGTGCCGGACGACAGGGGCTCGTCGGTGCAACTAATGAAAAACTGTTTTTT.